These T cell receptor beta chains were read from a single sample in a study of blood T cell repertoires in COVID-19. The table came from immunoSEQ multiplex PCR; TCRdb's copy has only in-frame clones and leaves some out. This sample has roughly 230,000 clones, with roughly four fifths found just once. Sequencing was performed on PBMCs or T cells enriched from blood (not recorded which). The source is a man aged 50-59 years who had recovered from COVID-19. Each CDR3 is given with its conserved first and last residue. Not every row has a clone size; where given, it reads once, few, many or a size class.

cdr3_aa: CASSLDPLIQITEAFF; v_call: TRBV5-1; j_call: TRBJ1-1; clone_size: NA
cdr3_aa: CASRTGDSLVYGYTF; v_call: TRBV28; j_call: TRBJ1-2; clone_size: NA
cdr3_aa: CASTRDTNQPQHF; v_call: TRBV6-5; j_call: TRBJ1-5; clone_size: NA
cdr3_aa: CASSPLAGGPGEQFF; v_call: TRBV3-1/TRBV3-2; j_call: TRBJ2-1; clone_size: NA
cdr3_aa: CASSARNYGYTF; v_call: TRBV28; j_call: TRBJ1-2; clone_size: NA
cdr3_aa: CASSLQGLSGNTIYF; v_call: TRBV5-1; j_call: TRBJ1-3; clone_size: NA
cdr3_aa: CASSLALGATYEQYF; v_call: TRBV11-1; j_call: TRBJ2-7; clone_size: NA
cdr3_aa: CASSVEQISYNEQFF; v_call: TRBV9; j_call: TRBJ2-1; clone_size: NA
cdr3_aa: CASSHGEGGNQPQHF; v_call: TRBV27; j_call: TRBJ1-5; clone_size: NA
cdr3_aa: CASSLEPGSGEQYF; v_call: TRBV5-1; j_call: TRBJ2-7; clone_size: NA
cdr3_aa: CASSEGIGGYTF; v_call: TRBV2; j_call: TRBJ1-2; clone_size: NA
cdr3_aa: CASSSQGGLHDQPQHF; v_call: TRBV27; j_call: TRBJ1-5; clone_size: NA
cdr3_aa: CASSSSFGYGNTIYF; v_call: TRBV7-6; j_call: TRBJ1-3; clone_size: NA
cdr3_aa: CAIQQGASTEAFF; v_call: TRBV10-3; j_call: TRBJ1-1; clone_size: NA
cdr3_aa: CASSRDNPAYEQYF; v_call: TRBV5-1; j_call: TRBJ2-7; clone_size: NA
cdr3_aa: CASRTAGAVVGELFF; v_call: TRBV27; j_call: TRBJ2-2; clone_size: NA
cdr3_aa: CASKLPGVETQYF; v_call: TRBV25-1; j_call: TRBJ2-5; clone_size: NA
cdr3_aa: CASSPRTSSAETQYF; v_call: TRBV3-1/TRBV3-2; j_call: TRBJ2-5; clone_size: NA
cdr3_aa: CASSLVQGANEQYF; v_call: TRBV5-1; j_call: TRBJ2-7; clone_size: NA
cdr3_aa: CASSSRGSGPDTQYF; v_call: TRBV11-2; j_call: TRBJ2-3; clone_size: NA
cdr3_aa: CASTGTAHTQYF; v_call: TRBV28; j_call: TRBJ2-3; clone_size: once
cdr3_aa: CASTLTAPPNYGYTF; v_call: TRBV6-6; j_call: TRBJ1-2; clone_size: NA
cdr3_aa: CASSEQGITEAFF; v_call: TRBV6-1; j_call: TRBJ1-1; clone_size: NA
cdr3_aa: CASGLAGGETQYF; v_call: TRBV10-3; j_call: TRBJ2-5; clone_size: NA
cdr3_aa: CASSYSITGYGYTF; v_call: TRBV6-5; j_call: TRBJ1-2; clone_size: NA
cdr3_aa: CASSKSVQGFGYTF; v_call: TRBV21-1; j_call: TRBJ1-2; clone_size: once
cdr3_aa: CASSQDGARGDEQYF; v_call: TRBV4-3; j_call: TRBJ2-7; clone_size: NA
cdr3_aa: CASSLTDRGIQYF; v_call: TRBV7-8; j_call: TRBJ2-4; clone_size: NA
cdr3_aa: CASSLGGGRETQYF; v_call: TRBV11-2; j_call: TRBJ2-5; clone_size: NA
cdr3_aa: CASSPGQGAQNTEAFF; v_call: TRBV5-1; j_call: TRBJ1-1; clone_size: few
cdr3_aa: CASSWGRNSGELFF; v_call: TRBV7-3; j_call: TRBJ2-2; clone_size: NA